This T cell receptor beta chain derives from a study of T-cell memory formation after mild COVID-19. 5'RACE with constant-segment primers built TCRalpha and TCRbeta cDNA libraries with UMIs. MiXCR was run by TCRdb on the 5' RACE reads, yielding one entry per CDR3 protein. Among hundreds of thousands of distinct CDR3 sequences listed, 20% were seen once. Germline CDR1 SNHLY, CDR2 FYNNEI. V gave up 4 bases and J gave up 5 bases, with 18 bases separating them. CDR3 length equals 15 residues. With regard to this clonotype: The antigen remains unidentified.

Study-level results: CD4+ clones that contracted lay mainly in CM and EM; CD8+ ones lay in EMRA. Some SARS-CoV-2-responding clones were already detected in memory before infection.

This chain uses TRBV2 with TRBJ2-7; D is possibly TRBD1 (6 bases). The TCR sequence derives from an adult woman who had mild COVID-19 (a few samples of this study predate the infection). Cell type and time point are not known. The sequencing input was PBMCs or a T cell subset sorted from them (not recorded which). The CDR3 DNA reads as TGTGCCAGCAGTGGACAGGTGAGGGCCGGTGACGAGCAGTACTTC. Its translation is CASSGQVRAGDEQYF. The full variable domain, completed using reference TRBV2 and TRBJ2-7, is EPEVTQTPSHQVTQMGQEVILRCVPISNHLYFYWYRQILGQKVEFLVSFYNNEISEKSEIFDDQFSVERPDGSNFTLKIRSTKLEDSAMYFCASSGQVRAGDEQYFGPGTRLTVT.